There are a few counts of the clone carrying this T cell receptor (beta chain). Its antigen remains unidentified. The junction departs from germline at one end; a sequencing error may be responsible. Sequencing used immunoSEQ multiplex PCR; TCRdb keeps in-frame clones, though not all of them. The sample carries a few hundred thousand clones, approximately 86% recorded once. Germline loops: CDR1 GTSNPN, CDR2 SVGIG (reference sequence). The CDR3 runs 13 residues. These data are taken from a study of cytomegalovirus exposure and HLA in healthy donors. Overall study context: In a later analysis, it was reported that the roughly 120 validation repertoires had been produced on the same platform as the 700 or so repertoires belonging to the first cohort.

The study's findings and limits: Researchers counted around 180 TCR beta chains as cytomegalovirus-associated. Most sequenced TCRs were rare (though some public TCRs occurred in many donors). Both high specificity and high sensitivity reportedly marked the classifier's diagnosis of cytomegalovirus status.

The J gene is TRBJ1-2, the V gene TRBV30; possibly TRBD1 for D (6 bases). Sequencing used PBMCs. The source of this sequence is a woman in her late teens or twenties in good health and CMV-seronegative. The CDR3 is CARRYRGAEGYTF. In DNA, the CDR3 is TGTGCCCGGAGGTATCGGGGGGCGGAGGGCTACACCTTC.